The TCR beta chain described here comes from a study of blood T cell repertoires in COVID-19. Study-level information: The origin of the acute and convalescent COVID-19 samples was the United States, Italy and Spain. T cells, B-cell-depleted T cells, or PBMCs supplied cDNA or gDNA.

Per germline, CDR1 MNHNY and CDR2 SVGAGI (reference sequence). This CDR3 has 14 amino acids. V dropped 6 bases and J dropped 3; count of bases not matched to a gene: 7. The authors' processing: From reference gene primer amplification, estimates of nucleated cell counts were derived. Profiled with immunoSEQ multiplex PCR; TCRdb holds only in-frame clones, not every one. D and trimming come from the DNA, and the V and J calls and clone size come from that table. Of about 260,000 clones listed, over 80% are singletons. Material: peripheral blood. The TCR sequence derives from a woman in her thirties or forties who had recovered from COVID-19. This chain connects TRBV6-6 to TRBJ1-2; TRBD1 matches at 7 bases. The CDR3 protein is CASSLTGNDYGYTF. The CDR3, as DNA: TGTGCCAGCAGCCTGACAGGGAACGACTATGGCTACACCTTC.